Listed here are 17 T cell receptor beta chains from one sample, sequenced in a study of cytomegalovirus exposure and HLA in healthy donors. Primers included in the PCR were 60 Vbeta and 13 Jbeta primers. Assay used: immunoSEQ multiplex PCR; TCRdb lists only in-frame clones, some missing. The profile shows roughly 140,000 clones, over 75% of them singletons. Sequencing was carried out using PBMCs. The source of these receptors is a male donor in good health and CMV-seronegative.

The chain links TRBV9 to TRBJ1-6; no clear D. The germline V gene encodes CDR1 SGDLS and CDR2 YYNGEE. The V end lost 3 bases, the J end lost 7 bases, and 11 bases lay between the germline ends. CDR3 length equals 14 residues. As DNA, the CDR3 is TGTGCCAGCAGCGGGGTGAGGGAAAATTCACCCCTCCACTTT. Its protein is CASSGVRENSPLHF.

The CDR3 reads CASSSLGANVLTF. The CDR3 DNA is TGTGCCAGCAGCAGCCTAGGGGCCAACGTCCTGACTTTC. The rearrangement links TRBV7-3 to TRBJ2-6, with D uncertain. Looked up from germline, CDR1 is SGHTA and CDR2 is FQGTGA. The CDR3 contains 13 residues. Trimming removed 5 bases from V and 4 bases from J, with 6 bases in between.

This chain joins TRBV9 and TRBJ1-5; TRBD1 matches 7 bases. CDR1 is SGDLS and CDR2 is YYNGEE in the germline V gene. The CDR3 has 15 amino acids. V was pared by 4 bases and J by 1 base, with 5 bases of the junction left unmatched. In DNA, the CDR3 is TGTGCCAGCAGCATAACAGGGGCGAGCAATCAGCCCCAGCATTTT. Amino acid sequence: CASSITGASNQPQHF. Supplemented by reference TRBV9 and TRBJ1-5, the full variable domain reads DSGVTQTPKHLITATGQRVTLRCSPRSGDLSVYWYQQSLDQGLQFLIQYYNGEERAKGNILERFSAQQFPDLHSELNLSSLELGDSALYFCASSITGASNQPQHFGDGTRLSIL.

The chain employs TRBV5-1 and TRBJ2-3; 14 bases match TRBD2. With 7 bases clipped from V and 5 bases from J, the junction kept 3 bases outside the gene matches. The germline V gene has CDR1 SGHRS and CDR2 YFSETQ. This CDR3 is 14 amino acids long. DNA of the CDR3: TGCGCCAGCGCCGGGACTAGCGGGGGAGATACGCAGTATTTT. Protein product: CASAGTSGGDTQYF.

This sequence joins TRBV20-1 and TRBJ1-2; D is uncertain. This CDR3 has 11 amino acids. Germline V gene sequence: CDR1 DFQATT, CDR2 SNEGSKA (reference sequence). V lost 6 bases and J 10 bases, leaving 15 bases between the germline ends. The CDR3 spells CSAQTGSVYTF. CDR3 in DNA: TGCAGTGCACAGACCGGGAGCGTCTACACCTTC.

This clone appeared a few times. The chain combines TRBV5-1 with TRBJ1-2, with TRBD1 identical over 8 bases. V trimming: 2 bases; J trimming: 4 bases; junction bases outside the gene matches: 7. In germline, CDR1 is SGHRS, CDR2 YFSETQ. The CDR3 has 15 amino acids. CDR3 nucleotides: TGCGCCAGCAGCTTTACAGGGGGAGGCGGCTATGGCTACACCTTC. Residues: CASSFTGGGGYGYTF.

The V and J genes are TRBV4-1 and TRBJ2-5, with 10 bases matching TRBD2. The junction had 6 bases not matched to a gene; V was cut back by 0 bases and J by 5 bases. Germline values: CDR1 MGHRA, CDR2 YSYEKL. The CDR3 runs to 16 residues. The CDR3 DNA reads as TGCGCCAGCAGCCAAGACAGCGGGAGGGCGGGTGAGACCCAGTACTTC. This translates into CASSQDSGRAGETQYF.

This chain uses TRBV30 with TRBJ1-5, with D possibly TRBD1 on 6 matching bases. Germline V gene lookup returns CDR1 GTSNPN and CDR2 SVGIG (reference sequence). The CDR3 is 12 amino acids. Trimming took 1 base from V and 10 from J, leaving 11 bases between them. CDR3 protein: CAWSAQGSPQHF. The CDR3 nucleotides are TGTGCCTGGAGTGCCCAGGGGAGCCCCCAGCATTTT.

This clone was counted a few times. This sequence joins TRBV6-5 and TRBJ2-5; 12 bases align to TRBD1. Germline V gene lookup returns CDR1 MNHEY and CDR2 SVGAGI. The CDR3 extends over 15 amino acids. The V and J ends lost 6 bases and 4 bases, in that order; junction bases with no gene match: 6. The CDR3 DNA follows: TGTGCCAGCAGGCGGGACAGGGGGCGCGGAGAGACCCAGTACTTC. It is translated as CASRRDRGRGETQYF.

This chain joins TRBV20-1 and TRBJ2-5; no clear D. This CDR3 contains 11 residues. CDR1 DFQATT and CDR2 SNEGSKA come from the germline V gene (reference sequence). Trimming removed 4 bases from V and 5 bases from J, with 8 bases in between. The CDR3 region is CSATTEETQYF. The DNA for the CDR3 is TGCAGTGCTACTACGGAGGAGACCCAGTACTTC.

V usage is TRBV6-1 and J usage is TRBJ2-7; D is perhaps TRBD2 (5 bases). The CDR3 is 14 residues long. The germline CDR1 and CDR2 sequences are MNHNS and SASEGT. Trimming left V 5 bases short and J 4 bases short, with 15 bases between. This chain's CDR3 is CASSLHADFYEQYF. The CDR3 DNA follows: TGTGCCAGCAGTCTCCACGCGGACTTTTACGAGCAGTACTTC.

This rearrangement joins TRBV6-1 to TRBJ2-1; TRBD2 aligns across 8 bases. The CDR3 runs 15 residues. V shed 2 bases and J 0 bases; nucleotides not matched to a gene: 0. CDR1 and CDR2 from the germline V gene are MNHNS and SASEGT. The CDR3 reads CASSELAGSYNEQFF. As DNA, the CDR3 is TGTGCCAGCAGTGAACTAGCGGGCTCCTACAATGAGCAGTTCTTC.

The V call is TRBV25-1, the J call TRBJ1-2, with D unclear. Germline-derived CDR1 and CDR2 are MGHDK and SYGVNS. The ends were cut back, 2 bases at V and 0 bases at J, with 10 bases in the middle. The CDR3 covers 15 residues. The CDR3 here is CASSEGEGANYGYTF. Here the CDR3 DNA reads TGTGCCAGCAGTGAAGGCGAGGGCGCTAACTATGGCTACACCTTC.

The J gene is TRBJ2-1, the V gene TRBV7-2; maybe TRBD2 (6 bases). CDR3 length: 16 residues. Germline V gives CDR1 SGHTA, CDR2 FQGNSA. Trimming stripped 7 bases from V and 0 bases from J, with 16 bases between. The CDR3 DNA reads TGTGCCAGCACCCTGTTTGGCGGGATCTCCTACAATGAGCAGTTCTTC. Translated: CASTLFGGISYNEQFF.

V usage is TRBV4-2 and J usage is TRBJ2-7; 8 nucleotides line up with TRBD1. There are 16 residues in the CDR3. The trim removed 0 bases at V and 3 bases at J, leaving 7 bases unmatched. CDR1 and CDR2 (germline): LGHNA, YNFKEQ. The CDR3 DNA follows: TGTGCCAGCAGCCAAGATTTTCTGGACAGGGACTACGAGCAGTACTTC. Translating gives CASSQDFLDRDYEQYF.

The chain is built from TRBV2 and TRBJ2-7; 12 bases map to TRBD2. With 7 bases clipped from V and 7 bases from J, the junction kept 2 bases outside the gene matches. The CDR3 contains 12 residues. Germline V CDR1 and CDR2: SNHLY, FYNNEI. This CDR3 is CASTSGREEQYF. The DNA for the CDR3 is TGTGCCAGCACTAGCGGGAGGGAAGAGCAGTACTTC.

The chain links TRBV9 to TRBJ2-3; D unclear. CDR3 length: 13 amino acids. V lost 3 bases and J 5 bases, leaving 10 bases between the germline ends. Germline values: CDR1 SGDLS, CDR2 YYNGEE. The CDR3 spells CASSGRIQDTQYF. The CDR3 DNA follows: TGTGCCAGCAGCGGGAGAATACAAGATACGCAGTATTTT.